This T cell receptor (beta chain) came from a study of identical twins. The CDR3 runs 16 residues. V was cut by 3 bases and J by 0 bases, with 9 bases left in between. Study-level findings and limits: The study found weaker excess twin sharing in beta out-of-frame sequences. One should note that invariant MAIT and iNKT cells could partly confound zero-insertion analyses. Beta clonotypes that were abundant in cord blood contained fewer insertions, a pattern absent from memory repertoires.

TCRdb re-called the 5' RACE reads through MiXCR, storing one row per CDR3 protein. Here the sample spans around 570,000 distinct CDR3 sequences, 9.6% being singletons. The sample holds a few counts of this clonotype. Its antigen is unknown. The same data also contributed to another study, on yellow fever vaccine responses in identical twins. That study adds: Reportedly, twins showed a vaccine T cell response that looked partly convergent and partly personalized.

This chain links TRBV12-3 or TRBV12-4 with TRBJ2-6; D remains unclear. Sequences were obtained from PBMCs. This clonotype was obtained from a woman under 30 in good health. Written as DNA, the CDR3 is TGTGCCAGCAGTTTCTACACCGTCTCTGGGGCCAACGTCCTGACTTTC. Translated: CASSFYTVSGANVLTF.